The 12 T cell receptor beta chains below come from one sample, sequenced in a study of post-analysis software for immune sequencing data. The TCR beta cDNA libraries carried unique molecular identifiers. TCRdb passed the PCR reads through MiXCR, listing each CDR3 protein once. The table has around 400,000 distinct CDR3 sequences, approximately 42% seen once. Overall study results and limits: Four or five TRBV segments were significantly more frequent in patients than in controls. TRBV5-6, TRBV5-1 and TRBV20-1 were among these segments.

Antigens for these TCRs are unknown. Sequencing was done on a sample of blood. These TCRs come from a girl aged 2-15 years with multiple sclerosis.

The CDR3 nucleotides read TGTGCCAGCAGTTACACCCCTGCGGGAGGGTTCGATACGCAGTATTTT. Translated: CASSYTPAGGFDTQYF. The V call is TRBV6-5, the J call TRBJ2-3; 9 bases are a match to TRBD2. This CDR3 has 16 amino acids. Germline CDR1 is MNHEY and CDR2 is SVGAGI. V lost 2 bases, J lost 6 bases, and 9 bases stayed unmatched.

The V and J genes are TRBV7-6 and TRBJ2-1, with D tentatively TRBD1 (6 bases). V lost 8 bases and J lost 1, with 18 bases in between. The CDR3 runs 16 residues. CDR1 and CDR2 from the germline V gene are SGHVS and FNYEAQ. The CDR3 sequence: CASGVQGIGSYNEQFF. For the CDR3, the DNA is TGTGCCAGCGGCGTTCAGGGGATAGGATCCTACAATGAGCAGTTCTTC.

V is TRBV28 and J is TRBJ2-5; no clear D. The closer fit of TRBJ2-7 to the DNA end suggests the J call may be wrong. Germline V gene data show CDR1 as MDHEN and CDR2 as SYDVKM. This CDR3 contains 14 residues. As DNA, the CDR3 is TGTGCCAGCAGTTTAGGCAGGACGGCCAACGAGCAGTACTTC. It translates to CASSLGRTANEQYF.

The chain has TRBV4-1 and TRBJ2-3; 7 positions agree with TRBD2. V dropped 4 bases and J dropped 5; count of bases not matched to a gene: 15. Germline V gives CDR1 MGHRA, CDR2 YSYEKL. The CDR3 runs to 17 residues. In DNA form, the CDR3 reads TGCGCCAGCAGCCTGCCTGGGAGGGGCGGTTTAGAAGATACGCAGTATTTT. Translation gives CASSLPGRGGLEDTQYF.

This clonotype was seen a few times. The chain uses TRBV12-3 or TRBV12-4 and TRBJ2-1, with D perhaps TRBD1 or TRBD2 (6 bases each). The CDR3 is 13 residues long. V dropped 2 bases and J dropped 5 bases, with 7 bases sitting between them. The CDR3 spells CASSLRGDNEQFF. In DNA form, the CDR3 reads TGTGCCAGCAGTTTAAGGGGGGACAATGAGCAGTTCTTC.

This clonotype was found a few times. This chain joins TRBV5-1 and TRBJ2-7; possibly TRBD1 for D (6 bases). The length of the CDR3 is 15 residues. Germline assignment: CDR1 SGHRS and CDR2 YFSETQ. Trimming took off 1 base at V and 3 bases at J, with 14 bases between the two ends. The CDR3 DNA follows: TGCGCCAGCAGCTTGTTGGGGGCCTCGGACTACGAGCAGTACTTC. Its protein product is CASSLLGASDYEQYF. The variable domain in full, with the rest retrieved from reference TRBV5-1 and TRBJ2-7, is KAGVTQTPRYLIKTRGQQVTLSCSPISGHRSVSWYQQTPGQGLQFLFEYFSETQRNKGNFPGRFSGRQFSNSRSEMNVSTLELGDSALYLCASSLLGASDYEQYFGPGTRLTVT.

V usage is TRBV29-1 and J usage is TRBJ1-2; D is unresolved. Germline V gene lookup returns CDR1 SQVTM and CDR2 ANQGSEA. The ends were cut back, 0 bases at V and 0 bases at J, with 11 bases in the middle. The CDR3 sequence is 15 residues long. The CDR3: CSVEDPQGTNYGYTF. CDR3 in DNA: TGCAGCGTTGAAGACCCCCAAGGGACTAACTATGGCTACACCTTC.

In this sample, this clonotype turned up a few times. The V and J genes are TRBV7-2 and TRBJ2-5, with D possibly being TRBD1 (6 bases). Germline assignment: CDR1 SGHTA and CDR2 FQGNSA. The CDR3 has 17 residues. With 3 bases removed from V and 0 bases from J, the gap between germline ends came to 17 bases. The CDR3 DNA is TGTGCCAGCAGCTTGGGAACAGGGCTTCGGTACCAAGAGACCCAGTACTTC. Encoded protein: CASSLGTGLRYQETQYF.

J is TRBJ2-3 and V is TRBV5-1; D not resolved. Trimming pared 1 base from V and 5 bases from J, leaving 11 bases between. CDR3 length: 14 residues. The germline V gene encodes CDR1 SGHRS and CDR2 YFSETQ. Written as DNA, the CDR3 is TGCGCCAGCAGCTTGAACCCCCAGGTAGATACGCAGTATTTT. The encoded protein is CASSLNPQVDTQYF.

The sample holds a few counts of this clonotype. The chain employs TRBV28 and TRBJ2-1; D may be TRBD2 (5 bases). Germline CDR1 and CDR2: MDHEN and SYDVKM. V shed 5 bases and J shed 12 bases, with 20 bases lying between them. The CDR3 spans 14 residues. The CDR3 DNA reads as TGTGCCAGCAGTCCCCAACTCGGACTCCGGAGGCAGTTCTTC. Its translation: CASSPQLGLRRQFF. Complete variable domain (other parts from reference TRBV28 and TRBJ2-1): DVKVTQSSRYLVKRTGEKVFLECVQDMDHENMFWYRQDPGLGLRLIYFSYDVKMKEKGDIPEGYSVSREKKERFSLILESASTNQTSMYLCASSPQLGLRRQFFGPGTRLTVL.

J is TRBJ2-7 and V is TRBV4-1, with 9 nucleotides matching TRBD2. V gave up 4 bases and J gave up 7 bases; unmatched junction bases: 17. The length of the CDR3 is 17 residues. The germline gives CDR1 MGHRA, CDR2 YSYEKL. The CDR3 spells CASSRAPESGGYNEQYF. The CDR3 nucleotides read TGCGCCAGCAGCCGCGCTCCTGAGAGCGGGGGGTACAATGAGCAGTACTTC.

This clonotype has more than one count but fewer than ten. The J gene is TRBJ2-1, the V gene TRBV4-1, with 11 bases fitting TRBD1. Trimming took 1 base from V and 8 from J; bases not matched to a gene: 1. Germline V gene lookup returns CDR1 MGHRA and CDR2 YSYEKL. CDR3 length: 14 amino acids. The chain's CDR3 is CASSQGTGGDEQFF. The CDR3 DNA is TGCGCCAGCAGCCAAGGGACAGGGGGCGATGAGCAGTTCTTC.